Detailed here is one T cell receptor (beta chain). This specimen comes from a study of blood T cell repertoires in COVID-19. Across the whole study: From T cells, B-cell-depleted T cells, or PBMCs came the material, which was cDNA or gDNA.

Original analysis: How many nucleated cells were present was estimated from reference gene primer amplification. Clones were read by immunoSEQ multiplex PCR, and TCRdb kept only the in-frame ones, dropping some. That table supplies the V and J calls and clone size; D and trimming were determined from the DNA. The sample consists of 140,000 to 150,000 clones, around 83% of them appearing once. The CDR3 is 16 residues long. The germline CDR1 and CDR2 sequences are MGHDK and SYGVNS. Deletions cut 4 bases from V and 4 bases from J, with 16 bases between. Those enrolled in Seattle joined during active infection and were followed longitudinally afterward.

This chain links TRBV25-1 with TRBJ2-2; weak D call: TRBD1 (6 bases). Input material: peripheral blood. The receptor was isolated from a young man with COVID-19, enrolled during active disease. The CDR3 DNA is TGTGCCAGCAGTGGGGGGATGACAGGACGCACCGGGGAGCTGTTTTTT. Its translation: CASSGGMTGRTGELFF. Complete variable domain (other parts from reference TRBV25-1 and TRBJ2-2): EADIYQTPRYLVIGTGKKITLECSQTMGHDKMYWYQQDPGMELHLIHYSYGVNSTEKGDLSSESTVSRIRTEHFPLTLESARPSHTSQYLCASSGGMTGRTGELFFGEGSRLTVL.